This TCR delta chain comes out of a study of γδ T cells in repeated Plasmodium falciparum infection. This CDR3 is built from 18 residues. V shed 0 bases and J shed 7 bases, with 24 bases lying between them. CDR1 is TSWWSYY and CDR2 is QGS in the germline V gene. TCRdb reran clone calling via CATT on the multiplex PCR reads. The sample contains 70,000 to 95,000 delta-chain clones, approximately 1.4% of which appear only once. Points on this clone: TCRdb attributes to this sequence the protein of a much larger clone, which differs from the DNA translation at residue 13; a read error is likely, and the protein displayed is translated from the DNA.

Gammadelta T cells were flow-sorted from PBMC into Vgamma9/Vdelta2+ and Vdelta2-negative populations for bulk analysis. Sequenced material: gamma-delta T cells from blood. The sequence was collected from a pool of human donors (malaria-infected and uninfected, not separated). V and J are TRDV1 and TRDJ1; D gene unclear. This chain's CDR3 is CALGELFPIPGEPGKLIF. Here the CDR3 DNA reads TGTGCTCTTGGGGAACTTTTCCCCATTCCGGGCGAACCTGGTAAACTCATCTTT.